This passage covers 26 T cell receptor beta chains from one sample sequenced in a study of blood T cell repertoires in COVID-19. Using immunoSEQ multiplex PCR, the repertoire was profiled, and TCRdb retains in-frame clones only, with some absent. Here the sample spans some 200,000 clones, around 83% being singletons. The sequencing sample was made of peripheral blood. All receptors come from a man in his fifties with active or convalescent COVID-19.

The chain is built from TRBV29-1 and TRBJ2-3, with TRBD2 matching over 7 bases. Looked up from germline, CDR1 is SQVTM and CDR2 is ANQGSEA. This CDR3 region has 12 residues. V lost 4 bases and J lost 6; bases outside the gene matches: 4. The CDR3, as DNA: TGCAGCGTTGTGGCGGGAGCTGATACGCAGTATTTT. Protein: CSVVAGADTQYF.

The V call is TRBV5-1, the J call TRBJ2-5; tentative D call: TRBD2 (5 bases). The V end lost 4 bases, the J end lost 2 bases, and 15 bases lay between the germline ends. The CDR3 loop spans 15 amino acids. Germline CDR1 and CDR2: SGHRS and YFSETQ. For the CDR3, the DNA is TGCGCCAGCAGCGTTGGGGAGATACCACAAGAGACCCAGTACTTC. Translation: CASSVGEIPQETQYF.

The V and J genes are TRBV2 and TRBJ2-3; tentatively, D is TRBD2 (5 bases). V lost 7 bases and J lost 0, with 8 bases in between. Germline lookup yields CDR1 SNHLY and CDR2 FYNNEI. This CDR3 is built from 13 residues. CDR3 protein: CASKGGSTDTQYF. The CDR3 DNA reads TGTGCCAGCAAGGGCGGGAGCACAGATACGCAGTATTTT.

In nucleotides, the CDR3 is TGTGCCAGCAGCCAACATGGGGGGGCTTCGGGAAACACCATATATTTT. Translated, it gives CASSQHGGASGNTIYF. The gene calls are TRBV3-1 (or the pseudogene TRBV3-2) and TRBJ1-3; TRBD1 is a possible D gene (6 bases). CDR3 length: 16 residues. The germline CDR1 and CDR2 sequences are LGHDT and YNNKEL (reference sequence). V gave up 2 bases and J gave up 4 bases, with 15 bases separating them.

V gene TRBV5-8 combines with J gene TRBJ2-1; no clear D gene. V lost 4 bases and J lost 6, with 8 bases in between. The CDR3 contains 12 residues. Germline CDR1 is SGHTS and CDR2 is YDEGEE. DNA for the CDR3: TGTGCCAGCAGCGCGGTCTTCAATGAGCAGTTCTTC. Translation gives CASSAVFNEQFF.

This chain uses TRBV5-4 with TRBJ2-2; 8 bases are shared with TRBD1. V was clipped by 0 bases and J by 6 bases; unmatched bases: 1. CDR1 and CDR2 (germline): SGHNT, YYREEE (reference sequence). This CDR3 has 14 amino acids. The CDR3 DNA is TGTGCCAGCAGCTTGGTACAGGGGGCCGGGGAGCTGTTTTTT. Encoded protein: CASSLVQGAGELFF. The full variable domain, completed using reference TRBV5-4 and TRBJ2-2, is ETGVTQSPTHLIKTRGQQVTLRCSSQSGHNTVSWYQQALGQGPQFIFQYYREEENGRGNFPPRFSGLQFPNYSSELNVNALELDDSALYLCASSLVQGAGELFFGEGSRLTVL.

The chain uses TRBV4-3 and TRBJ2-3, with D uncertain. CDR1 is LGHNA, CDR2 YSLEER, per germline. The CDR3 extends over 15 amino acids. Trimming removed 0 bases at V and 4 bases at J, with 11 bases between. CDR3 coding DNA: TGCGCCAGCAGCCAAGATCGAACGGGTGCAGATACGCAGTATTTT. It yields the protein CASSQDRTGADTQYF.

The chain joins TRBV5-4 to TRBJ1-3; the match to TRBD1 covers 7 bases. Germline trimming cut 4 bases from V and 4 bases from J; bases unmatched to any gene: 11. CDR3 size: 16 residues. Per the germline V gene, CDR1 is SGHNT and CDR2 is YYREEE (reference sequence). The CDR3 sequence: CASSAIEGADGNTIYF. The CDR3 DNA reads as TGTGCCAGCAGCGCAATAGAGGGGGCGGACGGAAACACCATATATTTT.

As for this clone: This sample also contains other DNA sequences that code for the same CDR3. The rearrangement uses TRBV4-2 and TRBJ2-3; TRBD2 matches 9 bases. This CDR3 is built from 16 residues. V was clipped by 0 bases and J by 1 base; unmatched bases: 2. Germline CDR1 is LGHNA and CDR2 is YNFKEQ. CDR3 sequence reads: CASSQERGGGTDTQYF. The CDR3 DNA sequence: TGTGCCAGCAGCCAAGAGCGGGGGGGAGGCACAGATACGCAGTATTTT.

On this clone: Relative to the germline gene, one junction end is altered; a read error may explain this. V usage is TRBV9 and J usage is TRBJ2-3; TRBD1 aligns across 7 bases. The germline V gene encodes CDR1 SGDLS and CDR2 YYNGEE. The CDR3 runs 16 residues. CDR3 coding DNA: TGTGCCAGCAGCGCCAAGACAGGGATAGGCACAGATATGCAGTATTTT. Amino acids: CASSAKTGIGTDMQYF.

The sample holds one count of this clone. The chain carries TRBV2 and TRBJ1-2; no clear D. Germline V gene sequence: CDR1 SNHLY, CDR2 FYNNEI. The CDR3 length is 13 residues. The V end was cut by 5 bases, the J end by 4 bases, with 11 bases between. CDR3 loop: CASSSDKLYGYTF. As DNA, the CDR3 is TGTGCCAGCAGTTCTGACAAGCTCTATGGCTACACCTTC.

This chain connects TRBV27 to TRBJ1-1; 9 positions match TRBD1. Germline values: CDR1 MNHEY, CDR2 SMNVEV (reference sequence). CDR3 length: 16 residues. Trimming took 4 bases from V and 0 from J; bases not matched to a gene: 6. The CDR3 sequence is CASSYRGPILNTEAFF. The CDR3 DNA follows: TGTGCCAGCAGTTACAGGGGGCCGATTTTGAACACTGAAGCTTTCTTT.

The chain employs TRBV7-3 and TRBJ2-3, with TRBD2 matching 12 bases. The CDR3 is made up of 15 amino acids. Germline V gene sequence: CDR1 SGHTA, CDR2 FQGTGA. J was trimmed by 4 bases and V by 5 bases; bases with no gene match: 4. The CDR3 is CASSLAGGLADTQYF. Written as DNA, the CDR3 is TGTGCCAGCAGCCTAGCGGGAGGGCTGGCAGATACGCAGTATTTT.

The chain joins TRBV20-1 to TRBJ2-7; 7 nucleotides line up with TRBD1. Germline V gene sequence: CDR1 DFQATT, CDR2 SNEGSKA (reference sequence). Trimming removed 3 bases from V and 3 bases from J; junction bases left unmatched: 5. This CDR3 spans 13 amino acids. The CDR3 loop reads CSASLGGYYEQYF. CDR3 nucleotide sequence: TGCAGTGCTAGTCTAGGGGGCTACTACGAGCAGTACTTC.

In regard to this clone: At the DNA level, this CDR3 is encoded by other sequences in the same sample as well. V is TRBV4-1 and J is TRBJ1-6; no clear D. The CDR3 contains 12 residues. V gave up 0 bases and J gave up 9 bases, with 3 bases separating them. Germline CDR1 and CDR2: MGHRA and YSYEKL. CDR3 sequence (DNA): TGCGCCAGCAGCCAAGATAGTTCACCCCTCCACTTT. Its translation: CASSQDSSPLHF.

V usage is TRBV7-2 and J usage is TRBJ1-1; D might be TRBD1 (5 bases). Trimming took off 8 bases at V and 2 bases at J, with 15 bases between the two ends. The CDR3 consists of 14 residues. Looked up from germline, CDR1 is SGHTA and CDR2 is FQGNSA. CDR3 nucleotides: TGTGCCAGCTGCCGCGGGGGAGGTAACACTGAAGCTTTCTTT. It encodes CASCRGGGNTEAFF.

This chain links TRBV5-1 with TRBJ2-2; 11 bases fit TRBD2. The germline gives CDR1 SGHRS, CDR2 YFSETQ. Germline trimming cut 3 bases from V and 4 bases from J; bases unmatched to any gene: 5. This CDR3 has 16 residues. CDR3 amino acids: CASSWLLAGGTGELFF. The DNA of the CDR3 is TGCGCCAGCAGCTGGCTTCTAGCGGGGGGCACCGGGGAGCTGTTTTTT.

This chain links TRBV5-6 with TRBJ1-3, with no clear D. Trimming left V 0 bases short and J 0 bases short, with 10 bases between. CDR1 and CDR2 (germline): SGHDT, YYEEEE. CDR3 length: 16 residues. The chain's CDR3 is CASSLVTSFSGNTIYF. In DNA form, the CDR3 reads TGTGCCAGCAGCTTGGTTACCAGTTTCTCTGGAAACACCATATATTTT.

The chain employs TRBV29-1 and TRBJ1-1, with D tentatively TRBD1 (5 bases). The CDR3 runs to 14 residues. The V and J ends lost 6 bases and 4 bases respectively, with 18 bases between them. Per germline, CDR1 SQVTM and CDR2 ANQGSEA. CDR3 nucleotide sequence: TGCAGCGTCGGCCTTGCGGGGCAAGGCACTGAAGCTTTCTTT. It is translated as CSVGLAGQGTEAFF. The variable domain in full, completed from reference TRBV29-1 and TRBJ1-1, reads SAVISQKPSRDICQRGTSLTIQCQVDSQVTMMFWYRQQPGQSLTLIATANQGSEATYESGFVIDKFPISRPNLTFSTLTVSNMSPEDSSIYLCSVGLAGQGTEAFFGQGTRLTVV.

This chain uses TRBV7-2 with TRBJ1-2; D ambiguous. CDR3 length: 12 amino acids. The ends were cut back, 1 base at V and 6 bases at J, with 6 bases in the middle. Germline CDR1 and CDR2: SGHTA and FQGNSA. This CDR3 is CASSLGIDGYTF. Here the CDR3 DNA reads TGTGCCAGCAGCTTAGGCATAGATGGCTACACCTTC.

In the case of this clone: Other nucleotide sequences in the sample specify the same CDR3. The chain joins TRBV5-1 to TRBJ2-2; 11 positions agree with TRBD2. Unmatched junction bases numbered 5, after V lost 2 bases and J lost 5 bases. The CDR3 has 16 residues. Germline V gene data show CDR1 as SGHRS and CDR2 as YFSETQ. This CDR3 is CASSLTSGGRTGELFF. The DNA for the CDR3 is TGCGCCAGCAGCTTAACTAGCGGGGGTCGGACCGGGGAGCTGTTTTTT.

The CDR3 DNA is TGTGCCAGCTCACCCGGACTAGCGGGGACCTACGAGCAGTACTTC. This sequence encodes CASSPGLAGTYEQYF. V and J are TRBV18 and TRBJ2-7; 12 nucleotides match TRBD2. Germline CDR1 is KGHSH and CDR2 is LQKENI. CDR3 length: 15 amino acids. The V gene end was trimmed by 3 bases and the J gene end by 2 bases; junction bases not matched to a gene: 2.

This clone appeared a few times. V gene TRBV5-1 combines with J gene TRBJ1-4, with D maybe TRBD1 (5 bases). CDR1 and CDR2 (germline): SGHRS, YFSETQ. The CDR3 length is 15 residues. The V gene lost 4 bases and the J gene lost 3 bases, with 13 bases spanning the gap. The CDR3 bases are TGCGCCAGCAGCAGATTAACGGGGGCTAATGAAAAACTGTTTTTT. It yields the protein CASSRLTGANEKLFF. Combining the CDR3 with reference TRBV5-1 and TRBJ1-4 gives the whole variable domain KAGVTQTPRYLIKTRGQQVTLSCSPISGHRSVSWYQQTPGQGLQFLFEYFSETQRNKGNFPGRFSGRQFSNSRSEMNVSTLELGDSALYLCASSRLTGANEKLFFGSGTQLSVL.

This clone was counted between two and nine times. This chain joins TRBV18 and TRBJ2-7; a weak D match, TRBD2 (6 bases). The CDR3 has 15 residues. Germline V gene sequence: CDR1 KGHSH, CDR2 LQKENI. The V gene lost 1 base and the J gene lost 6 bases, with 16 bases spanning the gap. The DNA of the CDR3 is TGTGCCAGCTCACCACAAAGAAGCATGGAGGGCGAGCAGTACTTC. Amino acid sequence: CASSPQRSMEGEQYF.

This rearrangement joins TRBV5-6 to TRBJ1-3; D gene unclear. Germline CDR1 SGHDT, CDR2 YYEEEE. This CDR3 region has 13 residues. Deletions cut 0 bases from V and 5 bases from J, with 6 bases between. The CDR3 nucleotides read TGTGCCAGCAGCTTGGAACACCGAAACACCATATATTTT. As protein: CASSLEHRNTIYF. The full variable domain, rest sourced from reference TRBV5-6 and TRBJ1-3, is DAGVTQSPTHLIKTRGQQVTLRCSPKSGHDTVSWYQQALGQGPQFIFQYYEEEERQRGNFPDRFSGHQFPNYSSELNVNALLLGDSALYLCASSLEHRNTIYFGEGSWLTVV.

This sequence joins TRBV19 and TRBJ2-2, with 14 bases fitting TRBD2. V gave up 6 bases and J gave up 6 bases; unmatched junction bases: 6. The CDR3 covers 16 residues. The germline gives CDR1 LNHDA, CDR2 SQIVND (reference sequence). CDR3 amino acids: CASSPGLAGVAGELFF. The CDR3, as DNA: TGTGCCAGTAGCCCGGGACTAGCGGGAGTGGCCGGGGAGCTGTTTTTT. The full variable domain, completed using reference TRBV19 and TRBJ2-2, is DGGITQSPKYLFRKEGQNVTLSCEQNLNHDAMYWYRQDPGQGLRLIYYSQIVNDFQKGDIAEGYSVSREKKESFPLTVTSAQKNPTAFYLCASSPGLAGVAGELFFGEGSRLTVL.